These 6 T cell receptor beta chains were all obtained from the same sample, sequenced in a study of blood T cell repertoires in COVID-19. Clones were sequenced by immunoSEQ multiplex PCR, and TCRdb holds only the in-frame ones, with some missing. The sample comprises around 18,000 clones, around 80% of which are singletons, and approximately 11% rests with the top ten. Sequences were obtained from peripheral blood. The receptors derive from a man older than 75 with acute or convalescent COVID-19.

This chain connects TRBV23-1 to TRBJ2-1; 13 nucleotides line up with TRBD2. TRBV23-1 falls under the ORF class, with uncertain function. The CDR3 sequence is 20 residues long. J lost 9 bases, V lost 3 bases, and 20 bases had no gene match. CDR3 protein: CASSQCQLLAGGLSSGEQFF. CDR3 DNA sequence: TGCGCCAGCAGTCAGTGTCAGCTACTAGCGGGGGGGCTTAGCAGTGGTGAGCAGTTCTTC.

This clone was seen a few times. The chain is built from TRBV19 and TRBJ1-2, with 7 bases that match TRBD1. The CDR3 consists of 14 residues. The J segment lost 7 bases and the V segment lost 1 base, leaving 6 bases of the junction unmatched. Germline V CDR1 and CDR2: LNHDA, SQIVND (reference sequence). This chain's CDR3 is CASSIAGTVRGYTF. CDR3 DNA: TGTGCCAGTAGTATAGCCGGGACAGTCCGTGGCTACACCTTC. Together with reference TRBV19 and TRBJ1-2, the CDR3 gives the full variable domain: DGGITQSPKYLFRKEGQNVTLSCEQNLNHDAMYWYRQDPGQGLRLIYYSQIVNDFQKGDIAEGYSVSREKKESFPLTVTSAQKNPTAFYLCASSIAGTVRGYTFGSGTRLTVV.

This rearrangement joins TRBV29-1 to TRBJ2-7; D possibly corresponds to TRBD1 (5 bases). Trimming cost V 5 bases and J 0 bases, with 8 bases left between them. Germline V gene data show CDR1 as SQVTM and CDR2 as ANQGSEA. The CDR3 consists of 12 residues. The CDR3 DNA is TGCAGCGTTAGACAGAGCTCCTACGAGCAGTACTTC. It encodes CSVRQSSYEQYF.

The rearrangement uses TRBV23-1 and TRBJ2-7; 8 nucleotides line up with TRBD1. TRBV23-1 is reported as an ORF; its role is uncertain. The trim removed 2 bases at V and 2 bases at J, leaving 2 bases unmatched. There are 14 residues in the CDR3. The CDR3 nucleotides are TGCGCCAGCAGTCAAAGACAGGGGACCTACGAGCAGTACTTC. Residues: CASSQRQGTYEQYF.

This chain links TRBV11-2 with TRBJ1-1; D not certain. V was clipped by 0 bases and J by 1 base, with 12 bases between them. Germline CDR1 and CDR2: SGHAT and FQNNGV. This CDR3 is 16 amino acids long. The CDR3 nucleotides are TGTGCCAGCAGCTTAGAGTTCGGCAGGAAGAACACTGAAGCTTTCTTT. This gives the protein CASSLEFGRKNTEAFF.

Comment on this clone: The junction and the germline gene differ at one end; a read error may be behind it. The chain recombines TRBV7-2 with TRBJ1-2; 9 bases line up with TRBD1. The CDR3 is made up of 15 amino acids. From germline, CDR1 is SGHTA and CDR2 FQGNSA. CDR3: CASSWDRDPFYGYTF. In nucleotides, the CDR3 is TGTGCCAGCAGCTGGGACAGGGACCCTTTCTATGGCTACACTTTC.